This record looks at one T cell receptor beta chain sequence and its context. Its antigen is not identified. Deep TCR-beta sequencing used DNA from uncultured naive and memory CD4+ T cells. Repertoires were generated with immunoSEQ multiplex PCR, while TCRdb's copy carries only in-frame clones and drops some. Among around 62,000 clones listed, around 93% were seen once. Before the COVID-19 pandemic, during about 2011-2019, CD4+ T cells were taken from unexposed donors. This entry comes from a study of CD4 T cells in relation to SARS-CoV-2 and coronaviruses. Trimming removed 2 bases at V and 5 bases at J, with 15 bases between. The CDR3 covers 15 residues. Per germline, CDR1 KGHSH and CDR2 LQKENI. Study outcomes and limitations: Monoreactive clones expanded significantly more to SARS-CoV-2 than crossreactive clones did. No donor gave both pre-pandemic and post-infection samples.

This sequence joins TRBV18 and TRBJ2-5; D unresolved. This sequence originates from a human donor in good health. The specimen was naive CD4+ T cells from PBMCs. Subset noted: naive CD4+ T cells isolated by negative enrichment. In nucleotides, the CDR3 is TGTGCCAGCTCACCATCTTTAGGGCTACGGGAGACCCAGTACTTC. This gives the protein CASSPSLGLRETQYF.